The sequence of this T cell receptor beta chain was determined in a study of shared T cell receptors in the human thymus. Generated by immunoSEQ multiplex PCR, the TCRdb table keeps only in-frame clones and is missing some. The sample holds hundreds of thousands of clones, around 87% seen once. V was pared by 4 bases and J by 1 base, with 8 bases of the junction left unmatched. The CDR3 covers 16 residues. CDR1 SGHVS and CDR2 FQNEAQ come from the germline V gene. The same data also contributed to another study, on human thymus T cells. That source adds: Corrective surgery for congenital heart defects was being performed on the healthy Finnish infants who served as donors. Resections that were taken during corrective heart surgery supplied the thymus tissue. The related literature has documented a marked overlap of thymic repertoires among unrelated individuals.

This TCR was sampled from a boy in the first two years of life with a congenital heart defect. The gene calls are TRBV7-8 and TRBJ2-7, with TRBD1 identical over 9 bases. Specimen: thymocytes. CDR3 nucleotides: TGTGCCAGCAGCTCCCGGACAGGGGCAAGATCCTACGAGCAGTACTTC. This encodes CASSSRTGARSYEQYF.